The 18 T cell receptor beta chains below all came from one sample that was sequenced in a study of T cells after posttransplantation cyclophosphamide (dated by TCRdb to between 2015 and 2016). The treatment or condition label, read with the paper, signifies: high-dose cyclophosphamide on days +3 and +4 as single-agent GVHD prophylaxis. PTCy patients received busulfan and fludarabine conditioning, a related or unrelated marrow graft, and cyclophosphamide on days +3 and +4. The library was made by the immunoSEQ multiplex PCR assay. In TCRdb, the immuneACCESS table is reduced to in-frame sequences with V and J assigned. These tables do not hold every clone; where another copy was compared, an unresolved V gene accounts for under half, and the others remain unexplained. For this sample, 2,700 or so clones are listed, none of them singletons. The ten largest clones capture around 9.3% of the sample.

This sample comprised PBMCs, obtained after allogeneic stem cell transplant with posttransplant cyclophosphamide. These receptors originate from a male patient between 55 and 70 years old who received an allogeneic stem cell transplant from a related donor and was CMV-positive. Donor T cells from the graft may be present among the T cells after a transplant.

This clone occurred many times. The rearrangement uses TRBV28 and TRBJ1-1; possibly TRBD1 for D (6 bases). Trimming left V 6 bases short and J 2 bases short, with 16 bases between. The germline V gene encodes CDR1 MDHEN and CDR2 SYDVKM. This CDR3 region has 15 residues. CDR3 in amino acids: CASSYQGQTNTEAFF. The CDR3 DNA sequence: TGTGCCAGCAGCTATCAGGGACAAACCAACACTGAAGCTTTCTTT.

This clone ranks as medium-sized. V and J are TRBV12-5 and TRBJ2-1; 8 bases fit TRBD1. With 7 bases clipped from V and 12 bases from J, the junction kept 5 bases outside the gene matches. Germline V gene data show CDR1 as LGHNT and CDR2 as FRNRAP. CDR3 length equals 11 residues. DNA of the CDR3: TGTGCTAGTGATCTCGGGACAGGGCAGTTCTTC. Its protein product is CASDLGTGQFF.

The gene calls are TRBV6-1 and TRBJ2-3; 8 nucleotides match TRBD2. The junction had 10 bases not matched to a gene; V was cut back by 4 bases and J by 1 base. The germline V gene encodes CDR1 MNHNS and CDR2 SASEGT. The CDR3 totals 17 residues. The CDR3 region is CASSGRGAPTRTDTQYF. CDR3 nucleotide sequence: TGTGCCAGCAGTGGGCGGGGGGCCCCTACCCGCACAGATACGCAGTATTTT.

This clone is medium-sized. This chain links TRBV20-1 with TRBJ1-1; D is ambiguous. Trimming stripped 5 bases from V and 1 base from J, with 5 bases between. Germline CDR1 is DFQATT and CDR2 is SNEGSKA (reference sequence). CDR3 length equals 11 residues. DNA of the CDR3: TGCAGTGCTGGGCGGAACACTGAAGCTTTCTTT. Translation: CSAGRNTEAFF.

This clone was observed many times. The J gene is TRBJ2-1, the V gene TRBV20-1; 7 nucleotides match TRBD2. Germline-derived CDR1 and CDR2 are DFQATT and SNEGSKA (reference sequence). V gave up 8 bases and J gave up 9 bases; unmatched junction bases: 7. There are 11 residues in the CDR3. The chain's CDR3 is CSPLGGGEQFF. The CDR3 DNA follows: TGCAGTCCCCTAGGCGGGGGTGAGCAGTTCTTC.

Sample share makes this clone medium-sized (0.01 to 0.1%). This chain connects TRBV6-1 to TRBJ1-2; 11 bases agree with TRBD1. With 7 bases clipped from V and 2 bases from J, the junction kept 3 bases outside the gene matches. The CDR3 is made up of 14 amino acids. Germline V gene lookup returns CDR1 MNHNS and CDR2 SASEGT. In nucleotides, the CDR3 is TGTGCCAGCACCGGGACAGGGGGGAACTATGGCTACACCTTC. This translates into CASTGTGGNYGYTF.

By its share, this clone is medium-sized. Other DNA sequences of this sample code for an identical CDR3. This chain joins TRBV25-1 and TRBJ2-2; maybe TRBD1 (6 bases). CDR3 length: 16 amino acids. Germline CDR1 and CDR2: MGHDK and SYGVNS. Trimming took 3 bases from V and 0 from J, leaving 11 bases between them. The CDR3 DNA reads TGTGCCAGCAGTGATGGGGCAGGGGCGAACACCGGGGAGCTGTTTTTT. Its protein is CASSDGAGANTGELFF.

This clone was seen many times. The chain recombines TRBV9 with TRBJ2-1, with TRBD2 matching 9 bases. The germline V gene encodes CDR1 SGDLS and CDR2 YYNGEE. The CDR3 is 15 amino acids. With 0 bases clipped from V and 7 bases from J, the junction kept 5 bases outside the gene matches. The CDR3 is CASSVGGRGGNEQFF. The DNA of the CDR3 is TGTGCCAGCAGCGTAGGTGGGCGGGGGGGGAATGAGCAGTTCTTC. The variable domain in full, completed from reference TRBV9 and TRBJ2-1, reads DSGVTQTPKHLITATGQRVTLRCSPRSGDLSVYWYQQSLDQGLQFLIQYYNGEERAKGNILERFSAQQFPDLHSELNLSSLELGDSALYFCASSVGGRGGNEQFFGPGTRLTVL.

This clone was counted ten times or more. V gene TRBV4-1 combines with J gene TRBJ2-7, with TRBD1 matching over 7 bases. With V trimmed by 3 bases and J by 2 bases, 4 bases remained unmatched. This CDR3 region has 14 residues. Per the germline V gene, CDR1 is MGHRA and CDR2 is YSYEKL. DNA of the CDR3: TGCGCCAGCAGCCATCCGGGACAGCCCTACGAGCAGTACTTC. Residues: CASSHPGQPYEQYF.

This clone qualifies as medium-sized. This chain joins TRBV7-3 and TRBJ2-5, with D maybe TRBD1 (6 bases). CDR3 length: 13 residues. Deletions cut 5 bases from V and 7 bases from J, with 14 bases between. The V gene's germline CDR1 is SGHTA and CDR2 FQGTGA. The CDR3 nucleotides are TGTGCCAGCAGCGCGGACAGCCGGGGGACCCAGTACTTC. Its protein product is CASSADSRGTQYF.

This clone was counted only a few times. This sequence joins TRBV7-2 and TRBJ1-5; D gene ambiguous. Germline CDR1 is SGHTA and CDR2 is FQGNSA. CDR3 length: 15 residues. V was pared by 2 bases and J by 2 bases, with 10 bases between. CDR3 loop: CASSLSQPGNQPQHF. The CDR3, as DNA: TGTGCCAGCAGCTTATCACAGCCGGGCAATCAGCCCCAGCATTTT.

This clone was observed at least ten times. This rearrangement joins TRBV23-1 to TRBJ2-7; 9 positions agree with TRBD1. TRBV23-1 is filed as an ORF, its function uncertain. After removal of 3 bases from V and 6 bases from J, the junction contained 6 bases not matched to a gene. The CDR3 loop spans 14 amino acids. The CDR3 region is CASSQQDRGCEQYF. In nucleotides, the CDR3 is TGCGCCAGCAGTCAGCAAGACAGGGGGTGCGAGCAGTACTTC.

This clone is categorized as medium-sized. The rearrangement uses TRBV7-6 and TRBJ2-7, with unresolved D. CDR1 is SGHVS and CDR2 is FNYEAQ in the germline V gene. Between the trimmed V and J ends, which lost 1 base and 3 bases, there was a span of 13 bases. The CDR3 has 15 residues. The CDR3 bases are TGTGCCAGCAGCTTAGATCCATACCCGGGCTACGAGCAGTACTTC. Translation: CASSLDPYPGYEQYF. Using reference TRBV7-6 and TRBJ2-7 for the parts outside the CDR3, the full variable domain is GAGVSQSPRYKVTKRGQDVALRCDPISGHVSLYWYRQALGQGPEFLTYFNYEAQQDKSGLPNDRFSAERPEGSISTLTIQRTEQRDSAMYRCASSLDPYPGYEQYFGPGTRLTVT.

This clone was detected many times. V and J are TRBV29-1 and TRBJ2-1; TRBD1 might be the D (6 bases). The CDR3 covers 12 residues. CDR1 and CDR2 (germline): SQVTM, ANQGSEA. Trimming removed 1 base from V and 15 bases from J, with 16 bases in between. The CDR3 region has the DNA TGCAGCGTTGAAGGGGAACCTTGGGGGCGGTTCTTC. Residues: CSVEGEPWGRFF.

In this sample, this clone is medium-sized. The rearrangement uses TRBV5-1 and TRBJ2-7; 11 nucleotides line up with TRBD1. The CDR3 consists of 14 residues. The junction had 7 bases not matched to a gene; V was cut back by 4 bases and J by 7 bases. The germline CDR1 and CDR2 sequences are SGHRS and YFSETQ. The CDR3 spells CASSAGTGGGEQYF. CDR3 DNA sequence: TGCGCCAGCAGCGCGGGGACAGGGGGTGGGGAGCAGTACTTC.

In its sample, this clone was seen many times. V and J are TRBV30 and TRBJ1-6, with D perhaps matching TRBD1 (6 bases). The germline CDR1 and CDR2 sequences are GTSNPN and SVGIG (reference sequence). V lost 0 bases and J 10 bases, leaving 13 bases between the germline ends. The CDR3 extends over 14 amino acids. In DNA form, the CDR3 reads TGTGCCTGGAGTGTAAACAGGGTAGAGTCACCCCTCCACTTT. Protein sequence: CAWSVNRVESPLHF.

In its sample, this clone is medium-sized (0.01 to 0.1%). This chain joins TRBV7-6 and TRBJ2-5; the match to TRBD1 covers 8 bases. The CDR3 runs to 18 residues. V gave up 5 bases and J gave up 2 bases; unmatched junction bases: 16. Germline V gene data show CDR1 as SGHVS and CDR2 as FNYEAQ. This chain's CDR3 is CASSPTGVPKGAQETQYF. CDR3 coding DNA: TGTGCCAGCAGCCCGACAGGGGTCCCTAAAGGTGCGCAAGAGACCCAGTACTTC. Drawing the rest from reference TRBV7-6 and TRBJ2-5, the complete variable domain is GAGVSQSPRYKVTKRGQDVALRCDPISGHVSLYWYRQALGQGPEFLTYFNYEAQQDKSGLPNDRFSAERPEGSISTLTIQRTEQRDSAMYRCASSPTGVPKGAQETQYFGPGTRLLVL.

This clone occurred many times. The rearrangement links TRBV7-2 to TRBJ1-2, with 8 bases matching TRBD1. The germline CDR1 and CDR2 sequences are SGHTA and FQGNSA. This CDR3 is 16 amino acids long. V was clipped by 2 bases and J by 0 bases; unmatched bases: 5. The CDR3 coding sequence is TGTGCCAGCAGCTTACCGGACAGGGTGGCTAACTATGGCTACACCTTC. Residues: CASSLPDRVANYGYTF.